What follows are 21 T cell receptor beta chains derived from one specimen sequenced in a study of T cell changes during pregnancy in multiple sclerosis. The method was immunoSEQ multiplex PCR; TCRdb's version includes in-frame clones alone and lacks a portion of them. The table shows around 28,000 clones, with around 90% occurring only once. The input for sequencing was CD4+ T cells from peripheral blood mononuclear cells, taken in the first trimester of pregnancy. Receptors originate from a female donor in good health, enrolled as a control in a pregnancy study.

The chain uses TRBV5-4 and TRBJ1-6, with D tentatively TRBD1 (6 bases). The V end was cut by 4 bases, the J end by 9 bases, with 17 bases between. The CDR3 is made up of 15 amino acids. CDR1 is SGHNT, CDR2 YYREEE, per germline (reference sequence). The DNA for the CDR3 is TGTGCCAGCAGCGGGGAAGAGGGGGTGAGTTCACCCCTCCACTTT. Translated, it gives CASSGEEGVSSPLHF. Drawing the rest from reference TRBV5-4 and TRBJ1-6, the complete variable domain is ETGVTQSPTHLIKTRGQQVTLRCSSQSGHNTVSWYQQALGQGPQFIFQYYREEENGRGNFPPRFSGLQFPNYSSELNVNALELDDSALYLCASSGEEGVSSPLHFGNGTRLTVT.

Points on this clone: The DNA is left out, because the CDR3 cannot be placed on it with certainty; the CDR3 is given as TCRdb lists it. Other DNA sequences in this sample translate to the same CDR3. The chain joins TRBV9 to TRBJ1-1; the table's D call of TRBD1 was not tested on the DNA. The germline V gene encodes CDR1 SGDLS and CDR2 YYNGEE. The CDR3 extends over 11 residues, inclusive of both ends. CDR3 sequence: CASSVAGGAFF.

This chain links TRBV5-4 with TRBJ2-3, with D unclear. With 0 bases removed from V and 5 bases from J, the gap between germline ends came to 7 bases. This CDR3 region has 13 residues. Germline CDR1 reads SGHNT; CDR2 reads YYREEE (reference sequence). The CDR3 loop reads CASSLDWQDTQYF. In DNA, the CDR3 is TGTGCCAGCAGCTTGGATTGGCAAGATACGCAGTATTTT.

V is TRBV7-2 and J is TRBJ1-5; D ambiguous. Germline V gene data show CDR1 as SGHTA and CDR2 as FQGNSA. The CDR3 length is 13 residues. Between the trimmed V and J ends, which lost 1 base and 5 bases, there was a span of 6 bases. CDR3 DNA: TGTGCCAGCAGCTTAGTGTCTGATCAGCCCCAGCATTTT. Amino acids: CASSLVSDQPQHF. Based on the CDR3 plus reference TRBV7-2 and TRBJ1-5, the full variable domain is GAGVSQSPSNKVTEKGKDVELRCDPISGHTALYWYRQSLGQGLEFLIYFQGNSAPDKSGLPSDRFSAERTGGSVSTLTIQRTQQEDSAVYLCASSLVSDQPQHFGDGTRLSIL.

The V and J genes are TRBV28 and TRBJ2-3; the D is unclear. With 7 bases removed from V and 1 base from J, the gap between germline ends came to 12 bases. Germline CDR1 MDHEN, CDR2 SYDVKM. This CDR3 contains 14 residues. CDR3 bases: TGTGCCAGCAACCCCCTTCAGGGCACAGATACGCAGTATTTT. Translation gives CASNPLQGTDTQYF. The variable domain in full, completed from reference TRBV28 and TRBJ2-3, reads DVKVTQSSRYLVKRTGEKVFLECVQDMDHENMFWYRQDPGLGLRLIYFSYDVKMKEKGDIPEGYSVSREKKERFSLILESASTNQTSMYLCASNPLQGTDTQYFGPGTRLTVL.

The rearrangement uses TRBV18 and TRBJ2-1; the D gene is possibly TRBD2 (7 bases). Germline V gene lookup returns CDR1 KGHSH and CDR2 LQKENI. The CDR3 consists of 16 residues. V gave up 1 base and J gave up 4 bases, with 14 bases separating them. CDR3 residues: CASSPQGGGPYNEQFF. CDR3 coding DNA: TGTGCCAGCTCACCACAGGGGGGAGGGCCATACAATGAGCAGTTCTTC. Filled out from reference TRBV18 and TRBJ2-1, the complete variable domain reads NAGVMQNPRHLVRRRGQEARLRCSPMKGHSHVYWYRQLPEEGLKFMVYLQKENIIDESGMPKERFSAEFPKEGPSILRIQQVVRGDSAAYFCASSPQGGGPYNEQFFGPGTRLTVL.

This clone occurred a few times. The chain's CDR3 is CASSSRWTEAFF. CDR3 sequence (DNA): TGTGCCAGCAGTAGTCGGTGGACTGAAGCTTTCTTT. The rearrangement uses TRBV2 and TRBJ1-1, with no clear D. The CDR3 length is 12 residues. V was trimmed by 5 bases and J by 5 bases, leaving 9 bases between them. Germline CDR1 reads SNHLY; CDR2 reads FYNNEI.

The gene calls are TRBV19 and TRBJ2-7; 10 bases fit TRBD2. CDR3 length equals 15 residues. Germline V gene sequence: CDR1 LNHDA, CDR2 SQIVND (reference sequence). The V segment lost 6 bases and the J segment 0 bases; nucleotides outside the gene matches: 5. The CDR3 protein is CASSRSSGGSYEQYF. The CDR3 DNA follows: TGTGCCAGTAGCCGCTCTAGCGGGGGCTCCTACGAGCAGTACTTC.

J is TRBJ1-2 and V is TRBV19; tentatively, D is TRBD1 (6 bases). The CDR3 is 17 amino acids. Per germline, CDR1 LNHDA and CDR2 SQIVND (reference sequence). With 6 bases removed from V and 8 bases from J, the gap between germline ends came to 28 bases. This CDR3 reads CASSPAAQTGQREGYTF. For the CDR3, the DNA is TGTGCCAGTAGCCCGGCGGCTCAAACGGGACAACGTGAAGGCTACACCTTC. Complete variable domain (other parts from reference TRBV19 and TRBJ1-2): DGGITQSPKYLFRKEGQNVTLSCEQNLNHDAMYWYRQDPGQGLRLIYYSQIVNDFQKGDIAEGYSVSREKKESFPLTVTSAQKNPTAFYLCASSPAAQTGQREGYTFGSGTRLTVV.

The CDR3 is CASSKTGGNKFEQYF. CDR3 DNA sequence: TGTGCCAGCAGTAAGACAGGGGGAAATAAGTTCGAGCAGTACTTC. The V call is TRBV27, the J call TRBJ2-7; 9 bases map to TRBD1. Germline lookup yields CDR1 MNHEY and CDR2 SMNVEV (reference sequence). The V segment lost 5 bases and the J segment 6 bases; nucleotides outside the gene matches: 11. This CDR3 contains 15 residues.

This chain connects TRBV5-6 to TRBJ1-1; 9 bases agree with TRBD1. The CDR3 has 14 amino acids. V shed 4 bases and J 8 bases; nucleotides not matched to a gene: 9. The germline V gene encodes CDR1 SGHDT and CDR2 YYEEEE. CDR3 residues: CASSPIKTGGEAFF. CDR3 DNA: TGTGCCAGCAGCCCGATAAAAACAGGGGGCGAAGCTTTCTTT. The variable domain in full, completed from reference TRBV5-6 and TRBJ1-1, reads DAGVTQSPTHLIKTRGQQVTLRCSPKSGHDTVSWYQQALGQGPQFIFQYYEEEERQRGNFPDRFSGHQFPNYSSELNVNALLLGDSALYLCASSPIKTGGEAFFGQGTRLTVV.

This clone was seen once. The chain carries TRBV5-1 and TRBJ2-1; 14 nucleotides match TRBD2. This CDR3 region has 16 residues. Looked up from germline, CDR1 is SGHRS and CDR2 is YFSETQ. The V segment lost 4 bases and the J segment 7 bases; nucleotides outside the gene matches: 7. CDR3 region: CASSLRLAGGPNEQFF. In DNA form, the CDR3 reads TGCGCCAGCAGCCTCCGACTAGCGGGGGGGCCGAATGAGCAGTTCTTC.

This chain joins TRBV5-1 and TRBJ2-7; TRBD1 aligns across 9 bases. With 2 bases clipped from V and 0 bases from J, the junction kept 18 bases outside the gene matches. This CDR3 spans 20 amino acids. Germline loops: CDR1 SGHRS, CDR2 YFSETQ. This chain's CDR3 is CASSLWASGTGSSSSYEQYF. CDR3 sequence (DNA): TGCGCCAGCAGCTTATGGGCATCCGGGACAGGGTCCTCCAGCTCCTACGAGCAGTACTTC.

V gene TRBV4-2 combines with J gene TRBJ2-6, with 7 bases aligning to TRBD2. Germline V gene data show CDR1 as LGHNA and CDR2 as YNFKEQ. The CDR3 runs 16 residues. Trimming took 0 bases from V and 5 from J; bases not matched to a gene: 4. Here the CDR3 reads CASSQEGGTWANVLTF. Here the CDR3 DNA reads TGTGCCAGCAGCCAAGAGGGGGGGACCTGGGCCAACGTCCTGACTTTC.

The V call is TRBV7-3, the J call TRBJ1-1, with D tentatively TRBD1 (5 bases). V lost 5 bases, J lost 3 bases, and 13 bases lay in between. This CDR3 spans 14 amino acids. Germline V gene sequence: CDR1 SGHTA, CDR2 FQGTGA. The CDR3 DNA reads TGTGCCAGCAGCCGAGTTCCGGGGGACACTGAAGCTTTCTTT. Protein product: CASSRVPGDTEAFF.

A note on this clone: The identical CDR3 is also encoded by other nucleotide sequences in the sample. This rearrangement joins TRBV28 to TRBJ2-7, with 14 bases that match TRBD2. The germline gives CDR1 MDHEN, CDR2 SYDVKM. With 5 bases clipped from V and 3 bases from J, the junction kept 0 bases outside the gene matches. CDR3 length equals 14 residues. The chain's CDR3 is CASSGTSGGYEQYF. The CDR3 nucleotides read TGTGCCAGCAGTGGGACTAGCGGGGGCTACGAGCAGTACTTC. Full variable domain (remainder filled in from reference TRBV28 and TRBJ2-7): DVKVTQSSRYLVKRTGEKVFLECVQDMDHENMFWYRQDPGLGLRLIYFSYDVKMKEKGDIPEGYSVSREKKERFSLILESASTNQTSMYLCASSGTSGGYEQYFGPGTRLTVT.

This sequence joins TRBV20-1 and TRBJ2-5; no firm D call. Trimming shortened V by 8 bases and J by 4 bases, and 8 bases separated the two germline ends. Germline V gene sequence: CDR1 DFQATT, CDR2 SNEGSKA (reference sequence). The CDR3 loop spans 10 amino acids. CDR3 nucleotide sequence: TGCAGTCCCTCCGGAGAGACCCAGTACTTC. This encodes CSPSGETQYF.

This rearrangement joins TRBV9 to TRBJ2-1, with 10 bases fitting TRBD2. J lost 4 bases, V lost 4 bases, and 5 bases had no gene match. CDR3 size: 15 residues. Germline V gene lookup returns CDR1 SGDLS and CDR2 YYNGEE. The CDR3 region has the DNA TGTGCCAGCAGCCCAGCGGGAGGGCGTTACAATGAGCAGTTCTTC. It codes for CASSPAGGRYNEQFF.

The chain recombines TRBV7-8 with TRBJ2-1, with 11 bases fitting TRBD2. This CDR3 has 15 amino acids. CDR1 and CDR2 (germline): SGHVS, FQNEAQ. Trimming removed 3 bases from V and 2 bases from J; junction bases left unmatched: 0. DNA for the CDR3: TGTGCCAGCAGCTTTAGCGGGGGGGCCTACAATGAGCAGTTCTTC. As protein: CASSFSGGAYNEQFF.

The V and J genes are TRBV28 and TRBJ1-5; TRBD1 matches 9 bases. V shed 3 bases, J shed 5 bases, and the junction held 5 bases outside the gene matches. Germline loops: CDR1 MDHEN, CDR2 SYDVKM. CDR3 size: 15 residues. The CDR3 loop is CASSLATGGDQPQHF. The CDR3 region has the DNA TGTGCCAGCAGTTTGGCGACAGGGGGTGATCAGCCCCAGCATTTT.

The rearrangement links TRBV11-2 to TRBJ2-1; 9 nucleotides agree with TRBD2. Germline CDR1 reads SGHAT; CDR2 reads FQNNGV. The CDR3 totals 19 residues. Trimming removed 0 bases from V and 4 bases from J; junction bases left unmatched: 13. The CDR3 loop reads CASSLDSRREGRPYNEQFF. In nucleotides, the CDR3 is TGTGCCAGCAGCTTAGATTCGCGGCGGGAGGGTCGACCTTACAATGAGCAGTTCTTC.